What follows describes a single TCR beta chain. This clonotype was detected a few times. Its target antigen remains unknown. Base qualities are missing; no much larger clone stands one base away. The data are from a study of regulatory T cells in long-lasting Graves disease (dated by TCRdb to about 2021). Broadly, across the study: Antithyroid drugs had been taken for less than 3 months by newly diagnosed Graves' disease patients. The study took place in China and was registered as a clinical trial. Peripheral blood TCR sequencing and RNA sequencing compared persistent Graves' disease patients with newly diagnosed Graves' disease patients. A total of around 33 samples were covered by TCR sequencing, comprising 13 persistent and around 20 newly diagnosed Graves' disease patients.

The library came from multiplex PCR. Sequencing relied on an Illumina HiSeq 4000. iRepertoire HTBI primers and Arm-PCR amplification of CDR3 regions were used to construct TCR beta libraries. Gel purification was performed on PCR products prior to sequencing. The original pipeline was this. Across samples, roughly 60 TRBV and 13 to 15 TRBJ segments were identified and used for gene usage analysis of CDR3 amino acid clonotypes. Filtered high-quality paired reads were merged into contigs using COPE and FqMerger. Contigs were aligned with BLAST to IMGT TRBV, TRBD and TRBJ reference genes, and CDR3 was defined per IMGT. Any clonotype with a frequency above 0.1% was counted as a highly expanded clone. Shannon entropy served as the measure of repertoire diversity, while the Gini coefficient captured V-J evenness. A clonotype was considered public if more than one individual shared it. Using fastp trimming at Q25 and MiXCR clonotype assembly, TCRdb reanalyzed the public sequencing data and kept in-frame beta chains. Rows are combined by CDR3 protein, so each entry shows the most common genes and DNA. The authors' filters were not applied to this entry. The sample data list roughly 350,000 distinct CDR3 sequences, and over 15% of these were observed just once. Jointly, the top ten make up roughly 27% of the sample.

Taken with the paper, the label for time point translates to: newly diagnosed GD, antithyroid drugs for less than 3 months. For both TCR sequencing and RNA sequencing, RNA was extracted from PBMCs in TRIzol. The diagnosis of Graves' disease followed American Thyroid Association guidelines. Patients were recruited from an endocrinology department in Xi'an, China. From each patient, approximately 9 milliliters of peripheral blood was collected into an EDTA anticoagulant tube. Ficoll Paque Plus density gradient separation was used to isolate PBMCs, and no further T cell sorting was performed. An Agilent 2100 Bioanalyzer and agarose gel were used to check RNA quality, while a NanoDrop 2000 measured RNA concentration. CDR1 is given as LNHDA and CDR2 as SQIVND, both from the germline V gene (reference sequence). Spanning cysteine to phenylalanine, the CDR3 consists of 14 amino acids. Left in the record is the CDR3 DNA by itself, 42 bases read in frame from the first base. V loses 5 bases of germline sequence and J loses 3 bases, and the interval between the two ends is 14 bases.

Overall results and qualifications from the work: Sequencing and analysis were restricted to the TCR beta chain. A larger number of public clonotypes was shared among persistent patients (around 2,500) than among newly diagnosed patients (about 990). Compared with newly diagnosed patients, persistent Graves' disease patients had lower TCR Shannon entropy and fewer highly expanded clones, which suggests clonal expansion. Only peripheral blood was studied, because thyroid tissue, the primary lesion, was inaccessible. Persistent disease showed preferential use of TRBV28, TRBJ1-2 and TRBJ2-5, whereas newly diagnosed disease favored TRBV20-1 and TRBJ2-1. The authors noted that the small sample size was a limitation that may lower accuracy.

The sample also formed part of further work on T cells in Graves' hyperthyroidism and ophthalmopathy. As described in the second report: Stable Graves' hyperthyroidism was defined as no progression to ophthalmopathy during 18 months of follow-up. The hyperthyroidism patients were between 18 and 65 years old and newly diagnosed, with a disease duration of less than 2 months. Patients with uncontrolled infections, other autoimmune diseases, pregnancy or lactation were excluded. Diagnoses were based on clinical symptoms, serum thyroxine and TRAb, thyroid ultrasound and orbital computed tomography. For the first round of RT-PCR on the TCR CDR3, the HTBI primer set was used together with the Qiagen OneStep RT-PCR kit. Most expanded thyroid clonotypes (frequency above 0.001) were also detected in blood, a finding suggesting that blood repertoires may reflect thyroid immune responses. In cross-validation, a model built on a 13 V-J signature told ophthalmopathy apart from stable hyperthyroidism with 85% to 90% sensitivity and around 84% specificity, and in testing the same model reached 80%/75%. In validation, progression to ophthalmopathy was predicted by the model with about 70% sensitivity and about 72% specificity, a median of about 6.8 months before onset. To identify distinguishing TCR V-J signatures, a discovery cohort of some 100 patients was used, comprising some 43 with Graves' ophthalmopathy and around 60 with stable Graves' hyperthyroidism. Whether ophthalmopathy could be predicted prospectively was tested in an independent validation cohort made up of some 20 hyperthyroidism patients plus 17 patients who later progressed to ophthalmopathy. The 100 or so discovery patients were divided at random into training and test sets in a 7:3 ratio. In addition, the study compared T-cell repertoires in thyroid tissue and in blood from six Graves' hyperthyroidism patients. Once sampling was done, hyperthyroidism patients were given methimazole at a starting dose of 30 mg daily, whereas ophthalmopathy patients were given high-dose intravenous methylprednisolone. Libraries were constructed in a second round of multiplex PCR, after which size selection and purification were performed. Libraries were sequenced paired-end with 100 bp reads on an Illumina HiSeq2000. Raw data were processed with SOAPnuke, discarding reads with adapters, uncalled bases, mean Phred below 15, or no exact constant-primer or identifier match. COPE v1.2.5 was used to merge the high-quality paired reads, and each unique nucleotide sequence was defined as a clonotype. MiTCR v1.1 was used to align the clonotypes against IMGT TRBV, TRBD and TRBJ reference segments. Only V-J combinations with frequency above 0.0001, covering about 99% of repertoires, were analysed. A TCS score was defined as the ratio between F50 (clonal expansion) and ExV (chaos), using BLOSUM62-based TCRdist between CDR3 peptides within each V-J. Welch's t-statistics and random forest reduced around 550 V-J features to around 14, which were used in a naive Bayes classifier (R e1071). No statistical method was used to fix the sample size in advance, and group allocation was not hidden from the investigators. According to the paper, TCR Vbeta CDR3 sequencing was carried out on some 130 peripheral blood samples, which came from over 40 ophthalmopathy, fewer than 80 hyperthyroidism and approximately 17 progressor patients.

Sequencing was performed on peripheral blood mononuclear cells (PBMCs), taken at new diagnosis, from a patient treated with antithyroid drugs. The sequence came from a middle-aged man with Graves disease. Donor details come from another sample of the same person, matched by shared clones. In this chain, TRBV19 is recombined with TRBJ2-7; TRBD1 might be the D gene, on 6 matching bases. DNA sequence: TGTGCCAGTAGTCGACAGGCACTGGGCTACGAGCAGTACTTC. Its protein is CASSRQALGYEQYF.